This record looks at one TCR beta chain sequence and its context. The CDR3 covers 17 residues. Trimming at V came to 4 bases and at J to 0 bases, leaving 11 bases not matched to a gene. Germline-derived CDR1 and CDR2 are ENHRY and SYGVKD. These data come from a study of patients and donors after allogeneic stem cell transplantation. TCRdb used MiXCR to reprocess the RT-PCR reads, holding one entry per CDR3 protein. The sample has about a million distinct CDR3 sequences, more than 15% seen once. Sequenced: blood, either unsorted or a sorted T cell fraction (not recorded which). The sequence derives from a human donor who was either an allogeneic HSCT recipient or a stem cell or donor lymphocyte infusion donor (not recorded which). It is not recorded whose cells these are; they may come from a transplant donor. The chain recombines TRBV10-3 with TRBJ1-1; 7 bases line up with TRBD1. The CDR3: CAISVKGAIPMNTEAFF. The CDR3 coding sequence is TGTGCCATCAGTGTGAAGGGGGCGATCCCCATGAACACTGAAGCTTTCTTT.